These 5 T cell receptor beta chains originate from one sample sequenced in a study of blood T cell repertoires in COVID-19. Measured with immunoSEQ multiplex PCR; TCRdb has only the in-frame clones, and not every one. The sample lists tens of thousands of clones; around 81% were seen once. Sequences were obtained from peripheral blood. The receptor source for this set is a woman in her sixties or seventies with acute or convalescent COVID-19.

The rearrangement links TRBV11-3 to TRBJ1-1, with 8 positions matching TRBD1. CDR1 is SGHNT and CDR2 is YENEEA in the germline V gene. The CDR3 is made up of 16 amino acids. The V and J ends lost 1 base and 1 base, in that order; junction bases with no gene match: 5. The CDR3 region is CASSLGVDRANTEAFF. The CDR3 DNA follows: TGTGCCAGCAGCTTAGGGGTGGACAGGGCGAACACTGAAGCTTTCTTT.

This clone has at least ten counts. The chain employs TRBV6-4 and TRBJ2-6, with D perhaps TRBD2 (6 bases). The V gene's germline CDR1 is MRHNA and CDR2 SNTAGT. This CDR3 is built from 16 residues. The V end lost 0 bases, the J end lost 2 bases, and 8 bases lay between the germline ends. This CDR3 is CASSDSSGAGANVLTF. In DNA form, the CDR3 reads TGTGCCAGCAGTGACTCCTCGGGAGCTGGGGCCAACGTCCTGACTTTC.

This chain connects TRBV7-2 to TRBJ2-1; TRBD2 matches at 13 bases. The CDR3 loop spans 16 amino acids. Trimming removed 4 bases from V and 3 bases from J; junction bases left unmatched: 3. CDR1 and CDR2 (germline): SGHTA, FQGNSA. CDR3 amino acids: CASSWGLAGHYNEQFF. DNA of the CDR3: TGTGCCAGCAGCTGGGGACTAGCGGGACACTACAATGAGCAGTTCTTC. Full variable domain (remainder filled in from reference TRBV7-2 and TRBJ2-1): GAGVSQSPSNKVTEKGKDVELRCDPISGHTALYWYRQSLGQGLEFLIYFQGNSAPDKSGLPSDRFSAERTGGSVSTLTIQRTQQEDSAVYLCASSWGLAGHYNEQFFGPGTRLTVL.

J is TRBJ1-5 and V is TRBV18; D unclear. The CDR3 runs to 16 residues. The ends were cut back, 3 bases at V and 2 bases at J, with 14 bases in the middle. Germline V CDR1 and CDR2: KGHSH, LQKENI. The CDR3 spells CASSPDVGSGNQPQHF. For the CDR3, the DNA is TGTGCCAGCTCACCCGACGTGGGTAGCGGCAATCAGCCCCAGCATTTT.

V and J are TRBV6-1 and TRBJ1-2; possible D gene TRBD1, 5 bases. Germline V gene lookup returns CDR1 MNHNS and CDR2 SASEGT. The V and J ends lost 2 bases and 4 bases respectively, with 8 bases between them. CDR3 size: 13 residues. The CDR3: CASSETGPYGYTF. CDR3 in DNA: TGTGCCAGCAGTGAAACAGGCCCCTATGGCTACACCTTC.